This T cell receptor beta chain emerged from a study of OX40 agonist ivuxolimab in advanced cancers. The data were produced by immunoSEQ multiplex PCR, yet TCRdb's version contains in-frame clones alone and is incomplete. The sample has roughly 93,000 clones, more than 80% seen once. A note on this clone: Its antigen is still unknown.

Study-wide results and limits: No determination was made of the antigen specificity of the expanded peripheral T cells.

The V end lost 1 base, the J end lost 6 bases, and 11 bases lay between the germline ends. The CDR3 loop spans 13 amino acids. Germline values: CDR1 SGHDT, CDR2 YYEEEE. The sequencing here drew on CD4+ or CD8+ T cells sorted from blood, taken in a trial of the OX40 agonist ivuxolimab. The origin of this receptor is an adult with an advanced solid tumor such as melanoma, head and neck, liver or kidney cancer. The genes are TRBV5-6 and TRBJ2-7, with D perhaps matching TRBD2 (7 bases). CDR3 nucleotides: TGTGCCAGCAGCTTGAACAGGGAGGGCGAGCAGTACTTC. Residues: CASSLNREGEQYF.